In this sample, the clone carrying this TCR beta chain turned up a few times. These data originate in a study of blood T cell repertoires in COVID-19. Whole-study context: There were acute and convalescent COVID-19 samples, and they came from the United States, Italy and Spain.

The germline CDR1 and CDR2 sequences are WSHSY and SAAADI. Trimming took 4 bases from V and 6 from J; bases not matched to a gene: 0. The CDR3 loop spans 12 amino acids. Per the original data handling: Amplifying reference gene primers gave estimates of nucleated cell counts. The method was immunoSEQ multiplex PCR; TCRdb's version includes in-frame clones alone and lacks a portion of them. V and J calls and clone size are those listed in that table; D and trimming were worked out from the DNA. The table includes 250,000 to 300,000 clones, roughly 86% detected once. The genes are TRBV10-2 and TRBJ2-7; 10 bases map to TRBD2. Specimen: peripheral blood. The sequence derives from a man between 18 and 35 years old with active or convalescent COVID-19. CDR3 sequence (DNA): TGCGCCAGCAGTGGGACTAGCGGCGAGCAGTACTTC. As protein: CASSGTSGEQYF.